Presented here are 27 T cell receptor beta chains from one specimen sequenced in a study of T cells after yellow fever vaccination. A single record per CDR3 protein comes from TCRdb applying MiXCR to the 5' RACE reads. This sample carries more than 250,000 distinct CDR3 sequences, around 7% of them seen once, and the ten largest clones take 15% to 20%. The sequenced sample was PBMCs, obtained about 41 days after the first yellow fever vaccination. Receptor source: a man younger than 35 who received the YFV17D yellow fever vaccine.

As to this clonotype: The germline gene is not matched at one end of the junction; a read error may be the cause. This chain connects TRBV24-1 to TRBJ2-3, with D tentatively TRBD1 or TRBD2 (6 bases each). From germline, CDR1 is KGHDR and CDR2 SFDVKD. This CDR3 is built from 15 residues. CDR3 in DNA: TGTGCCACCAGTGATTTCGAGGGGGGCTGGGATACGCAGTGTTTT. Translating gives CATSDFEGGWDTQCF.

In this sample, this clonotype turned up a few times. V gene TRBV12-3 or TRBV12-4 combines with J gene TRBJ2-1, with TRBD1 identical over 9 bases. V shed 8 bases, J shed 8 bases, and the junction held 10 bases outside the gene matches. CDR3 length: 14 residues. The CDR3: CASSRDRDSDEQFF. The CDR3 nucleotides are TGTGCCAGCTCCCGGGACAGGGATTCGGATGAGCAGTTCTTC.

This chain connects TRBV10-2 to TRBJ2-2, with 10 bases identical to TRBD1. Germline CDR1 and CDR2: WSHSY and SAAADI. This CDR3 is 17 amino acids long. Trimming at V came to 2 bases and at J to 4 bases, leaving 7 bases not matched to a gene. The CDR3 here is CASSETGTGVATGELFF. CDR3 nucleotides: TGCGCCAGCAGTGAGACGGGGACAGGGGTTGCCACCGGGGAGCTGTTTTTT.

Comments on this clonotype: It may be a read error: a sequence one base away is much more abundant. This chain uses TRBV7-9 with TRBJ2-7; 9 positions agree with TRBD1. Looked up from germline, CDR1 is SEHNR and CDR2 is FQNEAQ (reference sequence). The CDR3 contains 15 residues. CDR3: CASGLTGGVLDEPYF. The CDR3 DNA sequence: TGTGCCAGCGGATTAACAGGGGGCGTTCTGGACGAGCCGTACTTC.

This clonotype was seen repeatedly, ten times or more. V usage is TRBV5-1 and J usage is TRBJ2-5; maybe TRBD1 (6 bases). Germline assignment: CDR1 SGHRS and CDR2 YFSETQ. V lost 4 bases to trimming and J lost 5 bases, with 9 bases between them. The CDR3 has 12 residues. The DNA of the CDR3 is TGCGCCAGCAGCAGGGGGTCCGAGACCCAGTACTTC. This gives the protein CASSRGSETQYF.

The CDR3 reads CASSLDGGGSGANVLTF. CDR3 DNA sequence: TGTGCCAGCAGCTTAGATGGCGGGGGGTCTGGGGCCAACGTCCTGACTTTC. The J gene is TRBJ2-6, the V gene TRBV11-2, with TRBD2 matching over 8 bases. Trimming at V came to 0 bases and at J to 1 base, leaving 2 bases not matched to a gene. The CDR3 loop spans 17 amino acids. Germline loops: CDR1 SGHAT, CDR2 FQNNGV.

This clonotype was seen a few times. The V call is TRBV9, the J call TRBJ2-2, with 8 positions matching TRBD1. The germline V gene encodes CDR1 SGDLS and CDR2 YYNGEE. This CDR3 comprises 16 residues. V shed 3 bases, J shed 3 bases, and the junction held 7 bases outside the gene matches. The CDR3 spells CASSAPTGADTGELFF. The CDR3 DNA reads TGTGCCAGCAGCGCCCCGACAGGGGCGGACACCGGGGAGCTGTTTTTT.

In this sample, this clonotype turned up a few times. The chain employs TRBV6-1 and TRBJ2-7, with TRBD1 as a possible D gene (5 bases). Deletions cut 4 bases from V and 1 base from J, with 17 bases between. The CDR3 sequence is 16 residues long. Germline V CDR1 and CDR2: MNHNS, SASEGT. The CDR3 region has the DNA TGTGCCAGCAGTGTTCGCAGGGCGTCCCTTTCCTACGAGCAGTACGTC. Translating gives CASSVRRASLSYEQYV.

This clonotype was counted only a few times. The rearrangement joins TRBV19 to TRBJ2-4; 9 nucleotides agree with TRBD1. The J segment lost 6 bases and the V segment lost 1 base, leaving 7 bases of the junction unmatched. The CDR3 is 16 residues long. The V gene's germline CDR1 is LNHDA and CDR2 SQIVND (reference sequence). CDR3: CASSIGRDRALNIQYF. The CDR3 nucleotides read TGTGCCAGTAGTATAGGCCGGGACAGGGCACTAAACATTCAGTACTTC.

This clonotype was found a few times. The chain is built from TRBV7-2 and TRBJ1-5; unclear D gene. The CDR3 sequence is 15 residues long. Trimming cost V 5 bases and J 4 bases, with 15 bases left between them. In germline, CDR1 is SGHTA, CDR2 FQGNSA. The DNA for the CDR3 is TGTGCCAGCAGCCCATCGGTAGGGAGAAATCAGCCCCAGCATTTT. It is translated as CASSPSVGRNQPQHF.

CDR3 nucleotide sequence: TGCAGTGCGGAAGGGTTAGACAGACTCCAAGAGACCCAGTACTTC. Translated: CSAEGLDRLQETQYF. V is TRBV20-1 and J is TRBJ2-5; D perhaps matches TRBD1 (5 bases). The CDR3 has 15 residues. CDR1 and CDR2 (germline): DFQATT, SNEGSKA (reference sequence). With 6 bases removed from V and 1 base from J, the gap between germline ends came to 18 bases.

The rearrangement links TRBV29-1 to TRBJ2-6; TRBD1 or TRBD2 may be the D gene (5 bases each). Germline CDR1 is SQVTM and CDR2 is ANQGSEA. Between the trimmed V and J ends, which lost 6 bases and 0 bases, there was a span of 24 bases. The CDR3 is made up of 19 amino acids. As DNA, the CDR3 is TGCAGCGTGATCGACAGCAAAGAGGGTCCACTCTCTGGGGCCAACGTCCTGACTTTC. Residues: CSVIDSKEGPLSGANVLTF.

The gene calls are TRBV29-1 and TRBJ2-3; TRBD1 matches at 7 bases. V shed 4 bases and J 0 bases; nucleotides not matched to a gene: 1. The germline gives CDR1 SQVTM, CDR2 ANQGSEA. CDR3 length equals 13 residues. CDR3 protein: CSVARGSTDTQYF. DNA for the CDR3: TGCAGCGTTGCCAGGGGGAGCACAGATACGCAGTATTTT.

This clonotype was picked up a small number of times. J is TRBJ2-3 and V is TRBV7-2; the D gene is possibly TRBD1 (6 bases). This CDR3 contains 16 residues. From germline, CDR1 is SGHTA and CDR2 FQGNSA. V was cut by 6 bases and J by 0 bases, with 16 bases left in between. CDR3 protein: CASSNQGRASTDTQYF. The CDR3 DNA is TGTGCCAGCAGTAACCAGGGGAGAGCTAGCACAGATACGCAGTATTTT. The whole variable domain, remainder taken from reference TRBV7-2 and TRBJ2-3, is GAGVSQSPSNKVTEKGKDVELRCDPISGHTALYWYRQSLGQGLEFLIYFQGNSAPDKSGLPSDRFSAERTGGSVSTLTIQRTQQEDSAVYLCASSNQGRASTDTQYFGPGTRLTVL.

This clonotype has ten or more counts. The J gene is TRBJ2-5, the V gene TRBV11-2, with a tentative D call TRBD1 (5 bases). V lost 4 bases and J 0 bases, leaving 18 bases between the germline ends. The CDR3 has 17 residues. The germline V gene encodes CDR1 SGHAT and CDR2 FQNNGV. Here the CDR3 DNA reads TGTGCCAGCAGCTCCATCCTTGGGGCGCACAACCAAGAGACCCAGTACTTC. This sequence encodes CASSSILGAHNQETQYF.

Here the CDR3 reads CASSADRLNTEAFF. CDR3 DNA sequence: TGTGCCAGCAGCGCCGACAGGCTGAACACTGAAGCTTTCTTT. The chain recombines TRBV5-6 with TRBJ1-1; TRBD1 is a possible D gene (6 bases). Trimming stripped 4 bases from V and 0 bases from J, with 10 bases between. The germline V gene encodes CDR1 SGHDT and CDR2 YYEEEE. The CDR3 extends over 14 amino acids.

The gene calls are TRBV28 and TRBJ2-7; perhaps TRBD1 as D (6 bases). Germline V CDR1 and CDR2: MDHEN, SYDVKM. The CDR3 has 13 amino acids. The germline V and J ends were trimmed by 4 bases and 3 bases, with 10 bases remaining between them. In DNA, the CDR3 is TGTGCCAGCAGTTCCAGGGGCCACTACGAGCAGTACGTC. This codes for CASSSRGHYEQYV.

At least ten counts were recorded for this clonotype. The chain combines TRBV12-3 or TRBV12-4 with TRBJ2-7; no reliable D call. The CDR3 is made up of 14 amino acids. Trimming took off 3 bases at V and 0 bases at J, with 9 bases between the two ends. In DNA, the CDR3 is TGTGCCAGCAGTTTGACTTCCGCCTCCTACGAGCAGTACTTC. Protein sequence: CASSLTSASYEQYF.

This clonotype showed up just a few times. This rearrangement joins TRBV19 to TRBJ1-5; TRBD1 aligns across 8 bases. Germline assignment: CDR1 LNHDA and CDR2 SQIVND (reference sequence). This CDR3 region has 15 residues. Losses at the gene ends were 3 bases for V and 7 bases for J; bases not matched to a gene: 8. CDR3 coding DNA: TGTGCCAGTAGTATTGCACAGGGGGTAAGACAGCCCCAGCATTTT. Translation: CASSIAQGVRQPQHF. Together with reference TRBV19 and TRBJ1-5, the CDR3 gives the full variable domain: DGGITQSPKYLFRKEGQNVTLSCEQNLNHDAMYWYRQDPGQGLRLIYYSQIVNDFQKGDIAEGYSVSREKKESFPLTVTSAQKNPTAFYLCASSIAQGVRQPQHFGDGTRLSIL.

The table lists this clonotype with many counts. The chain combines TRBV5-4 with TRBJ2-3, with 10 bases lining up with TRBD2. Germline CDR1 and CDR2: SGHNT and YYREEE (reference sequence). The CDR3 covers 14 residues. V dropped 4 bases and J dropped 5; count of bases not matched to a gene: 4. The chain's CDR3 is CASSPLAGEDTQYF. CDR3 DNA sequence: TGTGCCAGCAGCCCCCTAGCGGGGGAAGATACGCAGTATTTT.

DNA for the CDR3: TGTGCCAGCAGTCCGACGGGGGGCCGGGCGTGGGGGACTGAAGCTTTCTTT. Amino acids: CASSPTGGRAWGTEAFF. The chain has TRBV5-6 and TRBJ1-1; D is perhaps TRBD1 (6 bases). V was pared by 5 bases and J by 5 bases, with 25 bases between. The CDR3 totals 17 residues. Germline V CDR1 and CDR2: SGHDT, YYEEEE.

This clonotype occurred a few times. The rearrangement joins TRBV4-1 to TRBJ2-5, with 10 bases identical to TRBD2. From germline, CDR1 is MGHRA and CDR2 YSYEKL. There are 16 residues in the CDR3. V dropped 5 bases and J dropped 1; count of bases not matched to a gene: 7. CDR3 DNA: TGCGCCAGCAGCGAAGCGGGGGGGCCGGCCCAAGAGACCCAGTACTTC. This gives the protein CASSEAGGPAQETQYF.

The sample holds many counts of this clonotype. The rearrangement uses TRBV6-2 or TRBV6-3 and TRBJ2-6; the match to TRBD2 covers 7 bases. Germline V gives CDR1 MNHEY, CDR2 SVGEGT. V lost 8 bases, J lost 0 bases, and 4 bases stayed unmatched. The CDR3 totals 15 residues. The CDR3: CASFRGDSGANVLTF. The CDR3 nucleotides are TGTGCCAGCTTTCGGGGGGACTCTGGGGCCAACGTCCTGACTTTC.

This clonotype was counted many times. The J gene is TRBJ1-5, the V gene TRBV3-1; no clear D gene. V was trimmed by 0 bases and J by 6 bases, leaving 6 bases between them. Per germline, CDR1 LGHDT and CDR2 YNNKEL (reference sequence). The CDR3 has 13 amino acids. The CDR3 nucleotides are TGTGCCAGCAGCCAAGAAGGTCCTCAGCCCCAGCATTTT. This encodes CASSQEGPQPQHF.

This chain uses TRBV7-9 with TRBJ2-7, with 8 bases identical to TRBD1. The CDR3 is 15 amino acids. J lost 0 bases, V lost 6 bases, and 7 bases had no gene match. Germline-derived CDR1 and CDR2 are SEHNR and FQNEAQ (reference sequence). The CDR3 sequence: CASRVGTGNSYEQYF. CDR3 DNA: TGTGCCAGCAGGGTCGGGACAGGAAACTCCTACGAGCAGTACTTC.

This clonotype was counted between two and nine times. The chain links TRBV7-9 to TRBJ2-4; 7 positions match TRBD1. CDR1 and CDR2 from the germline V gene are SEHNR and FQNEAQ (reference sequence). The V segment lost 6 bases and the J segment 1 base; nucleotides outside the gene matches: 9. The CDR3 loop spans 16 amino acids. CDR3 nucleotides: TGTGCCAGCAGTCTAACAGGGGTATACGCCAAAAACATTCAGTACTTC. Translating it yields CASSLTGVYAKNIQYF.

This clonotype came up a few times. The chain couples TRBV7-2 to TRBJ2-3, with TRBD2 identical over 11 bases. Germline V CDR1 and CDR2: SGHTA, FQGNSA. Losses at the gene ends were 1 base for V and 7 bases for J; bases not matched to a gene: 7. The CDR3 extends over 16 amino acids. CDR3 sequence: CASSLVTSGGRNTQYF. In DNA, the CDR3 is TGTGCCAGCAGCTTAGTAACTAGCGGGGGCCGAAATACGCAGTATTTT.